This is a list of T cell receptor beta chains from one sample in a study of CD8+ T cells in alopecia areata. The assay was immunoSEQ multiplex PCR, and TCRdb's table has in-frame clones only and misses some. The table shows approximately 200,000 clones, with roughly 50% occurring only once. The material was CD4+ T cells sorted from blood, obtained at week 24, from a patient treated with tofacitinib. Source of these receptors: a human donor with alopecia areata. Both conserved end residues are part of each CDR3. D genes are given only for firm matches. Clone size, where shown, is once, few, many, or a class for clones that have expanded.

clone_size	cdr3_length	j_call	d_call	v_call	cdr3_aa	cdr3_nt
once	13	TRBJ2-7	NA	TRBV27	CASSSHQQGEQYF	TGTGCCAGCAGTTCCCACCAGCAGGGGGAGCAGTACTTC
once	13	TRBJ1-2	NA	TRBV30	CAAQKQGKSGYTF	TGTGCCGCGCAAAAACAGGGTAAATCTGGCTACACCTTC
NA	14	TRBJ2-3	TRBD2	TRBV5-1	CASASGGHTDTQYF	TGCGCCAGCGCCAGCGGGGGCCACACAGATACGCAGTATTTT
few	12	TRBJ2-1	TRBD2	TRBV7-2	CASSVSGTIQFF	TGTGCCAGCAGCGTTAGCGGGACAATTCAGTTCTTC
NA	13	TRBJ2-3	TRBD2	TRBV5-1	CASSRTSPDTQYF	TGCGCCAGCAGCCGGACTAGCCCAGATACGCAGTATTTT
NA	15	TRBJ2-7	NA	TRBV7-6	CASSPTRGPASEQYF	TGTGCCAGCAGCCCTACGCGGGGACCCGCTTCGGAGCAGTACTTC
NA	14	TRBJ2-3	NA	TRBV11-2	CASSFPSTTDTQYF	TGTGCCAGCAGTTTCCCTAGTACCACAGATACGCAGTATTTT
NA	14	TRBJ1-1	NA	TRBV6-5	CASSPQRMNTEAFF	TGTGCCAGCAGCCCACAGAGAATGAACACTGAAGCTTTCTTT
NA	17	TRBJ2-4	NA	TRBV7-2	CASSLVGALGSKNIQYF	TGTGCCAGCAGCTTAGTCGGTGCACTCGGGTCCAAAAACATTCAGTACTTC
few	13	TRBJ1-2	TRBD1	TRBV29-1	CSVTQDRVGGYTF	TGCAGCGTGACCCAGGACAGGGTTGGGGGCTACACCTTC
NA	15	TRBJ2-1	TRBD1	TRBV19	CASSIDGQAATGQFF	TGTGCCAGTAGTATAGATGGACAGGCCGCGACAGGGCAGTTCTTC